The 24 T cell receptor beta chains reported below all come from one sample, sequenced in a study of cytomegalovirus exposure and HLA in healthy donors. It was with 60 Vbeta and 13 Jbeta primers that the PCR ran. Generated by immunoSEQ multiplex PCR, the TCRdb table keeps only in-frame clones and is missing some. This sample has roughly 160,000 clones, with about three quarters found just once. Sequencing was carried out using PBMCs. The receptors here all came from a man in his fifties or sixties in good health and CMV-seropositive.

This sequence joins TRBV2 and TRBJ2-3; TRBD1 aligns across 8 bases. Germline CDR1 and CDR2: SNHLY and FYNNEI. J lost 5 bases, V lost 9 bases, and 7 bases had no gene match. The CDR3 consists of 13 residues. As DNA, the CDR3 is TGTGCCAGAGAAGGACAGGGTCGAGATACGCAGTATTTT. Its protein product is CAREGQGRDTQYF.

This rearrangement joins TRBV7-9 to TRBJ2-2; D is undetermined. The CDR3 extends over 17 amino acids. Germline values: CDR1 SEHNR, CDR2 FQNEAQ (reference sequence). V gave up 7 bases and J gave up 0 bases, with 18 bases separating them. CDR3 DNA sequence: TGTGCCAGCACCCGTCGGGTAGGTGCGACGAACACCGGGGAGCTGTTTTTT. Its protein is CASTRRVGATNTGELFF.

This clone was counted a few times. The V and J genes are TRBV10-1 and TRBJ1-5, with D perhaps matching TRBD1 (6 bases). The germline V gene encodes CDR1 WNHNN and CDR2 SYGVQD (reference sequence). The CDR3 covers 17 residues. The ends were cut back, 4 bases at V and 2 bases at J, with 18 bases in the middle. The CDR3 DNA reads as TGCGCCAGCAGTGGGAAACCCAACAGGGTTCGCAATCAGCCCCAGCATTTT. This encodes CASSGKPNRVRNQPQHF.

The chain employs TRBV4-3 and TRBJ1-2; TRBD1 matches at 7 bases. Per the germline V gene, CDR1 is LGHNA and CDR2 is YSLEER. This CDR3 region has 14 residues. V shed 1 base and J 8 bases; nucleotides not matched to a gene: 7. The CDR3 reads CASSQAETGSGYTF. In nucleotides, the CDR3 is TGCGCCAGCAGCCAAGCAGAGACAGGGTCCGGCTACACCTTC.

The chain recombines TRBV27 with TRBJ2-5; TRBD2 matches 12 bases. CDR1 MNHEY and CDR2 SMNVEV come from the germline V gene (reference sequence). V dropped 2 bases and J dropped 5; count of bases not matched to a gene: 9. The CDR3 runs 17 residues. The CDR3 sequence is CASSLGSSGGAVETQYF. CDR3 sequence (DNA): TGTGCCAGCAGTTTAGGGTCTAGCGGGGGGGCCGTGGAGACCCAGTACTTC.

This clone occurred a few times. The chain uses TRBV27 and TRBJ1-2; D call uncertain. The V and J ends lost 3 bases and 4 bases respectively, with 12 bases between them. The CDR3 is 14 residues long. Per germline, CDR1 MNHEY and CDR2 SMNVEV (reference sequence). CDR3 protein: CASSFRRESYGYTF. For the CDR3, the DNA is TGTGCCAGCAGTTTCAGGAGGGAGAGCTATGGCTACACCTTC.

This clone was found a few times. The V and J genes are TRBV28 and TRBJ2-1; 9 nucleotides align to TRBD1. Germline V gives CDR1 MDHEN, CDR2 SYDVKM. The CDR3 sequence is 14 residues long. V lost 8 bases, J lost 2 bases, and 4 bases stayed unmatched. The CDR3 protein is CASVGQGPYNEQFF. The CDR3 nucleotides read TGTGCCAGCGTTGGACAGGGGCCCTACAATGAGCAGTTCTTC.

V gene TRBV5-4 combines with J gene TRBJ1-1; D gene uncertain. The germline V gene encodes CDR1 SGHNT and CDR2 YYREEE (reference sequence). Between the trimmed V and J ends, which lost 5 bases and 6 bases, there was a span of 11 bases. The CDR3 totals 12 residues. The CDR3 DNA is TGTGCCAGCAGAGGGAGGGATGCTGAAGCTTTCTTT. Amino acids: CASRGRDAEAFF.

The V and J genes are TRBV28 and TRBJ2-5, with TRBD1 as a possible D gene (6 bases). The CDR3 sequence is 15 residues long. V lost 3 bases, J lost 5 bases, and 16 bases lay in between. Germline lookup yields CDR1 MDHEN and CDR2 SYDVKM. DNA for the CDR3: TGTGCCAGCAGTTTGGCAGACAGGTGGAAGGAGACCCAGTACTTC. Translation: CASSLADRWKETQYF.

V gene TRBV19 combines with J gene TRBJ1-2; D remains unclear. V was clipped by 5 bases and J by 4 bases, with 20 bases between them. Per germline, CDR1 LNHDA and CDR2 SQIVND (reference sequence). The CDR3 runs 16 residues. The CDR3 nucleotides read TGTGCCAGTAGTTTCCGATCCTACCAGGAAACCTATGGCTACACCTTC. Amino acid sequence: CASSFRSYQETYGYTF.

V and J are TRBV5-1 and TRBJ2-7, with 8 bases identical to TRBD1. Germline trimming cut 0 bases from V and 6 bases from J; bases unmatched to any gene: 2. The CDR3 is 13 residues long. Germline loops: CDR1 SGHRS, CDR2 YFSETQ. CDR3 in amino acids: CASSLGQGFEQYV. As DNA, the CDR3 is TGCGCCAGCAGCTTGGGACAGGGGTTCGAGCAGTACGTC.

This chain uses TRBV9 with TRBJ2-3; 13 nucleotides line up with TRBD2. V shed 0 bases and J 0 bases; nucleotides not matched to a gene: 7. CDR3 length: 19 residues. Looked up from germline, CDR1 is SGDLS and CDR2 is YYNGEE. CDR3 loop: CASSVASLAGGRSTDTQYF. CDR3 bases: TGTGCCAGCAGCGTAGCTTCACTAGCGGGGGGGAGAAGCACAGATACGCAGTATTTT.

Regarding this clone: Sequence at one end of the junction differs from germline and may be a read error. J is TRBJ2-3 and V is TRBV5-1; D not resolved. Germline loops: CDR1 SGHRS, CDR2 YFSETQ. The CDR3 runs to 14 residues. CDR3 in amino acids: CASSLASDTDTHYF. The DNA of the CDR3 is TGCGCCAGCAGCTTGGCTTCTGATACAGATACGCACTATTTT.

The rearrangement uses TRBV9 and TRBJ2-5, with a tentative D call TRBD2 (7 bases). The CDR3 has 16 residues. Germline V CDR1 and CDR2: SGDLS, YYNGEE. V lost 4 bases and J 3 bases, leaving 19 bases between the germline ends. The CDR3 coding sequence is TGTGCCAGCAGCCCCCGTTGGGGGGGGCACGAAGAGACCCAGTACTTC. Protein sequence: CASSPRWGGHEETQYF.

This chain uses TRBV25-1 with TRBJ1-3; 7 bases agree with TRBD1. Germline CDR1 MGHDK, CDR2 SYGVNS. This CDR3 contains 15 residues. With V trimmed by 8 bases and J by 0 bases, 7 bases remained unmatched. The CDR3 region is CASGGQTDSGNTIYF. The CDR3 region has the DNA TGTGCCAGCGGGGGACAGACAGACTCTGGAAACACCATATATTTT.

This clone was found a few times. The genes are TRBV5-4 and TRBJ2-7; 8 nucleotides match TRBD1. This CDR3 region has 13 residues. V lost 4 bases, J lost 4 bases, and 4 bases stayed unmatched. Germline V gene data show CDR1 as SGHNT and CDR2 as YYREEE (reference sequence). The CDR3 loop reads CASSRGQGYEQYF. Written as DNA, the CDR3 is TGTGCCAGCAGCCGTGGACAGGGATACGAGCAGTACTTC.

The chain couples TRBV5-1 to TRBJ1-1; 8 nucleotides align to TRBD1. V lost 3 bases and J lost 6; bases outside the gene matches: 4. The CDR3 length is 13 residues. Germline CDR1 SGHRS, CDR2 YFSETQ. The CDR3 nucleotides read TGCGCCAGCAGCTCGGGACAGGTCTCTGAAGCTTTCTTT. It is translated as CASSSGQVSEAFF.

CDR3 in amino acids: CASRVGGDTQYF. CDR3 nucleotides: TGTGCCAGCAGGGTAGGGGGCGATACGCAGTATTTT. The chain combines TRBV13 with TRBJ2-3; 7 bases agree with TRBD1. J lost 6 bases, V lost 6 bases, and 3 bases had no gene match. The CDR3 consists of 12 residues. The germline V gene has CDR1 PRHDT and CDR2 FYEKMQ (reference sequence).

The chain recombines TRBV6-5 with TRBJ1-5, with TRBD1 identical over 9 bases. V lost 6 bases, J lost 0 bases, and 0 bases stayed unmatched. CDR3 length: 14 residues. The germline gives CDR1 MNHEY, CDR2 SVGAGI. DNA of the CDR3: TGTGCCAGCAGGACAGGGGGTAGCAATCAGCCCCAGCATTTT. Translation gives CASRTGGSNQPQHF.

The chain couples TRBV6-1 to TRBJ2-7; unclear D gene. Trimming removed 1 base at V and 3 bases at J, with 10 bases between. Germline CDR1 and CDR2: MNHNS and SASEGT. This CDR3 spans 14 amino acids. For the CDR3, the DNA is TGTGCCAGCAGTGAAGGGGCAGTTCGCTACGAGCAGTACGTC. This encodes CASSEGAVRYEQYV.

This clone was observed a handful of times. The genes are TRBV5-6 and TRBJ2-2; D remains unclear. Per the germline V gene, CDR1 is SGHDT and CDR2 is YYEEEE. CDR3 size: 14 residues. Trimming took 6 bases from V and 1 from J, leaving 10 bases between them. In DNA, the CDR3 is TGTGCCAGCAACCTAATGTTGAACACCGGGGAGCTGTTTTTT. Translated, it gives CASNLMLNTGELFF.

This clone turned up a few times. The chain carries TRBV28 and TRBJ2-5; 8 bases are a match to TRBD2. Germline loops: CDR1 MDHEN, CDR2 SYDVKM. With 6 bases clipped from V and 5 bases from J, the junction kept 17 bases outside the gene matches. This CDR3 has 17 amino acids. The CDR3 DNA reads TGTGCCAGCAGGCCCACGGCTGGACTAGCCTTCAGGGAGACCCAGTACTTC. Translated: CASRPTAGLAFRETQYF.

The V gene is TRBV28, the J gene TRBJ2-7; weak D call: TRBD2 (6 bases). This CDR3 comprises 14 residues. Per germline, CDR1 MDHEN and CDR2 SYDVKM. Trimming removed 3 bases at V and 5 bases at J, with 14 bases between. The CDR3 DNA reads TGTGCCAGCAGTTTGGGGGTAAGGGAGGACGAGCAGTACGTC. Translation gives CASSLGVREDEQYV.

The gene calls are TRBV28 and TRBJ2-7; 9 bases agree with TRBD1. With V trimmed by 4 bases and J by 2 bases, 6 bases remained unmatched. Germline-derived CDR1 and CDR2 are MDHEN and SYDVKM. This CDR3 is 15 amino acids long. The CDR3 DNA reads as TGTGCCAGCAGTTCTTCCGGGACAGGGACCTACGAGCAGTACGTC. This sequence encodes CASSSSGTGTYEQYV.